This TCR beta chain was profiled in a study of cytomegalovirus exposure and HLA in healthy donors. PCR involved 60 Vbeta and 13 Jbeta primers. The method was immunoSEQ multiplex PCR; TCRdb's version includes in-frame clones alone and lacks a portion of them. The table shows 65,000 to 95,000 clones, with around 77% occurring only once. This CDR3 has 16 residues. The V segment lost 6 bases and the J segment 3 bases; nucleotides outside the gene matches: 12. CDR1 is MNHEY and CDR2 is SMNVEV in the germline V gene (reference sequence). Sequences were obtained from PBMCs. V gene TRBV27 combines with J gene TRBJ2-7, with TRBD1 identical over 9 bases. This TCR derives from a man in his fifties in good health and CMV-seronegative. In DNA, the CDR3 is TGTGCCAGCAGCCGTATTGCCGGGACAGGGAGCTACGAGCAGTACTTC. It is translated as CASSRIAGTGSYEQYF.